The clone carrying this TCR beta chain has a handful of counts. The antigen remains unidentified. An Oncomine TCR Beta short-read assay was used to sequence the DNA from cultured CD4+ T cells. TCRdb called the PCR reads again in MiXCR, with one record for every CDR3 protein. The data contain around 25,000 distinct CDR3 sequences, about 53% of them singletons. Treatment of the sample: roughly 11-day PBMC culture with coronavirus spike peptide pools or control peptides (ViraFEST assay). Recorded positive PCR dates fall between March and December 2020, preceding US Alpha, Beta and Delta variants. The source of the sample is a study of vaccination and CD4 T cells after COVID-19. Study overall: Six men and four women formed the convalescents, two being Hispanic. Study-wide results and caveats: Post-infection sampling omitted early timepoints and covered relatively few convalescent patients. In convalescent patients, 304 of 307 vaccine-specific clones were spike mono-reactive.

V lost 7 bases and J lost 2, with 15 bases in between. CDR1 and CDR2 (germline): MNHEY, SMNVEV (reference sequence). The CDR3 is 14 residues long. Sequenced input: CD4+ T cells from blood, cultured in vitro. The chain combines TRBV27 with TRBJ2-7; D might be TRBD1 (5 bases). This clonotype was obtained from a human donor who had recovered from COVID-19. CDR3 in DNA: TGTGCCAGCAAAGGGTTCCGACAGACCTACGAGCAGTACTTC. This sequence encodes CASKGFRQTYEQYF.